This T cell receptor beta chain was retrieved from a study of T cells after yellow fever vaccination. Study observations and caveats: The booster saw the reappearance of most primary-vaccination clones (around 96% CD4, 80% to 90% CD8). The secondary response was weaker, and its peak arrived faster, on day 5 versus 15.

Researchers made TCR cDNA using 5'RACE template switching, and this step added a universal primer site and UMIs. MiXCR was run by TCRdb on the 5' RACE reads, yielding one entry per CDR3 protein. The table lists 300,000 to 400,000 distinct CDR3 sequences, 8% to 10% of them singletons. The J segment lost 5 bases and the V segment lost 5 bases, leaving 6 bases of the junction unmatched. Germline V gene sequence: CDR1 SGHTA, CDR2 FQGTGA. CDR3 length: 15 residues. The table lists this clonotype with a few counts. Its antigen is undetermined. The origin of this receptor is a man aged 18 to 35 who received the YFV17D yellow fever vaccine. The source was PBMCs, collected on the day of the first yellow fever vaccination. The V and J genes are TRBV7-3 and TRBJ2-2; 9 bases fit TRBD1. The CDR3 DNA reads as TGTGCCAGCAGCCGTACAGGGGGCAAAACCGGGGAGCTGTTTTTT. Its translation: CASSRTGGKTGELFF.